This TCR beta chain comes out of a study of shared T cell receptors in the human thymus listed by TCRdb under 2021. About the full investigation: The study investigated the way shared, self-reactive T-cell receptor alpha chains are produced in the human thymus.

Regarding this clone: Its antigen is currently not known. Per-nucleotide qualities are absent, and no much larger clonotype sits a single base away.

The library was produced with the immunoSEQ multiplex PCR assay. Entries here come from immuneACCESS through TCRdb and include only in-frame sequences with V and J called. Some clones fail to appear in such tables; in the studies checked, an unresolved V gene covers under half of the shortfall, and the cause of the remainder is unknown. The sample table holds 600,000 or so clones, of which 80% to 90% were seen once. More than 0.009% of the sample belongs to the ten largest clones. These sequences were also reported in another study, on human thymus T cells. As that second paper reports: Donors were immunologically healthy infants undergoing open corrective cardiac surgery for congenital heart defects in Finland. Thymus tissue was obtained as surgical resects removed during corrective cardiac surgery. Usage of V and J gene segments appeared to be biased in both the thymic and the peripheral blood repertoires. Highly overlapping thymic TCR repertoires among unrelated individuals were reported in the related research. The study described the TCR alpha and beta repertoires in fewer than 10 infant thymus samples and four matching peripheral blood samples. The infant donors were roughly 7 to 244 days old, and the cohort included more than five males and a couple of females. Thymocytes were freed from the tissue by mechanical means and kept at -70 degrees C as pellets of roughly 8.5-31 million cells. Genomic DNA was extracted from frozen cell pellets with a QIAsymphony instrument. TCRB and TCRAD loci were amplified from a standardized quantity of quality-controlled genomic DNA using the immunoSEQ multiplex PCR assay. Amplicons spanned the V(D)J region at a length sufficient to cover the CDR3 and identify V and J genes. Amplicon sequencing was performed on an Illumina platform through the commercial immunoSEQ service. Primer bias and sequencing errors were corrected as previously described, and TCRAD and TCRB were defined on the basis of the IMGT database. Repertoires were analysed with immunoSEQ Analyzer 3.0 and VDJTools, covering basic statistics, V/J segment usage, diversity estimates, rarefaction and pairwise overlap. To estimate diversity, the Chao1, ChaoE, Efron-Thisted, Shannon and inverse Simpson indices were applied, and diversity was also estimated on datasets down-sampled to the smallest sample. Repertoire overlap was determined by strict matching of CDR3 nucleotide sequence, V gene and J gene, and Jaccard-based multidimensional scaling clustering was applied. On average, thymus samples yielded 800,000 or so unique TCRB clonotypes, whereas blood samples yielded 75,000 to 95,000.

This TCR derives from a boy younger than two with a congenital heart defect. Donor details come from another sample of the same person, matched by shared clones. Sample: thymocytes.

Read as DNA, the sequence is TGCGCCAGCAGCCAAGACTTTCCCGGGACAGGGGACAATCAGCCCCAGCATTTT. Translated, it gives CASSQDFPGTGDNQPQHF. The chain links TRBV4-1 with TRBJ1-5, with 10 bases in between that match TRBD1. In the germline V gene, CDR1 corresponds to MGHRA and CDR2 to YSYEKL. Trimmed from V: 0 bases; trimmed from J: 3 bases; junction bases lacking a gene match: 8. The CDR3 runs 18 residues from the cysteine to the phenylalanine. The sequence is cut down to CDR3 DNA, 54 bases in frame from base 1.